This T cell receptor (beta chain) was recorded in a study of T cell clonotyping in hematopoietic cell transplantation (dated by TCRdb to the early 2020s). About the full investigation: In the study, around 130 blood samples were gathered from 35 consecutive transplant recipients and their related donors. Patient recruitment ran from 2015 to January 2017, and follow-up continued until late 2020 or death.

V was cut back by 5 bases and J by 0 bases, leaving a gap of 12 bases between them. The germline V gene provides CDR1 ENHRY and CDR2 SYGVKD. The CDR3 has 15 amino acids, counting the end cysteine and phenylalanine. Solely the CDR3 DNA is kept, with 45 bases framed from the first base. To note about this clone: Its antigen is currently not known. Within one base of it there is no much larger clone, and no base qualities were kept.

What this sample's time point label stands for: 180 days after allo-HCT. Blood from recipients was drawn roughly 28 days before transplant, then again at days 30, 100 and 180 after transplant. Nuclei Lysis Solution was used to extract genomic DNA from fresh or cryopreserved unfractionated peripheral blood mononuclear cells. Broader findings and caveats from the paper: A decrease in recipient TCR diversity was observed after transplant, and a progressive increase in pathologically expanded clonotypes was seen from day 30 to day 180. Broader TCR repertoire diversity after transplant was predicted by Inverse Simpson Index values from donors and from recipients before transplant. Only a small fraction of recipient repertoires overlapped donor repertoires, with over 95% appearing de novo at the given depth. The sample size was limited and the cells went unsorted, which meant the CD4 and CD8 repertoire contributions could not be told apart.

The immunoSEQ assay, a bias-controlled multiplex PCR using V- and J-specific primers, was used to amplify TCR beta CDR3 regions from genomic DNA. A second PCR step added a proprietary barcode and Illumina adapter sequences to the CDR3 amplicons. An Illumina MiSeq instrument was used for sequencing of the CDR3 libraries. The authors' pipeline ran thus. immunoSEQ Analyzer 3.0 was used for export and quality control, with R Bioconductor and Immunarch used for downstream analyses. Only productive rearrangements in the normalized downsampled data set were used to calculate repertoire metrics. Pathologically expanded clonotypes were defined as those larger than 5 templates in the normalized cohort. Repertoire diversity was measured with the Inverse Simpson Index. CMV-specificity analyses were carried out on the non-normalized data set to capture all clonotypes. As stored in TCRdb, this immuneACCESS dataset retains in-frame rearrangements with V and J assigned. A fraction of the clones does not appear; measured against another copy, unresolved V genes explain less than half of the discrepancy, and the remainder lacks a known reason. V and J calls and clone size follow that table, whereas D and trimming were derived from the DNA. This sample gives roughly 10,000 clones in total; approximately 91% of them show up just once. Jointly, the top ten make up more than 30% of the sample.

The specimen comprised PBMCs, sampled 180 days after allogeneic stem cell transplant. The receptor chain draws on TRBV10-3 and TRBJ2-3; the D segment cannot be called with confidence. The clonotype was recovered from a male patient in his sixties or seventies who had an allogeneic stem cell transplant from an unrelated donor, so the T cells may come from the graft donor. Some clones in this sample may be carry-over from other donors' samples. The CDR3 is CAISQGDPSTDTQYF. In nucleotide form, the sequence is TGTGCCATCAGTCAAGGAGACCCGAGCACAGATACGCAGTATTTT.